This TCR beta chain derives from a study of neurological immune-mediated disorders. This clonotype was found a few times. Time point meaning: longitudinal time-point 1 (baseline). cDNA was made by 5'RACE with 10-nucleotide random UMIs. TCRdb ran MiXCR on the 5' RACE reads and lists one entry per CDR3 protein. This table holds 71,000 or so distinct CDR3 sequences, roughly 15% found once. The origin of this receptor is a female donor with HTLV-1-associated myelopathy (HAM/TSP). The source material was PBMCs.

The CDR3 protein is CASSLFGTGWADTQYF. DNA for the CDR3: TGTGCCAGCAGTTTATTTGGGACAGGGTGGGCAGATACGCAGTATTTT. V gene TRBV12-3 or TRBV12-4 combines with J gene TRBJ2-3; TRBD1 matches 9 bases. J lost 4 bases, V lost 2 bases, and 7 bases had no gene match. The CDR3 is 16 residues long.